The 25 T cell receptor beta chains given below trace back to one sample, sequenced in a study of OX40 agonist ivuxolimab in advanced cancers. The repertoire was sequenced with immunoSEQ multiplex PCR; TCRdb's copy has only in-frame clones and lacks some. This table holds 25,000 to 35,000 clones, around 84% found once. The input for sequencing was CD4+ or CD8+ T cells sorted from blood, taken in a trial of the OX40 agonist ivuxolimab. Source of these receptors: an adult with an advanced solid tumor such as melanoma, head and neck, liver or kidney cancer.

The J gene is TRBJ2-7, the V gene TRBV7-9; unclear D gene. V lost 1 base, J lost 6 bases, and 7 bases lay in between. The CDR3 covers 12 residues. Germline lookup yields CDR1 SEHNR and CDR2 FQNEAQ (reference sequence). The CDR3 bases are TGTGCCAGCAGCTTAGTAGCCGGCGAGCAGTACTTC. Amino acids: CASSLVAGEQYF.

The chain uses TRBV4-1 and TRBJ2-2, with 8 bases matching TRBD2. Trimming took 0 bases from V and 6 from J; bases not matched to a gene: 3. This CDR3 has 15 residues. From germline, CDR1 is MGHRA and CDR2 YSYEKL. CDR3 DNA: TGCGCCAGCAGCCAAGAAGCGGGAGTAGCCGGGGAGCTGTTTTTT. Translation: CASSQEAGVAGELFF.

This chain uses TRBV7-9 with TRBJ2-1; D is perhaps TRBD2 (6 bases). V dropped 7 bases and J dropped 5 bases, with 24 bases sitting between them. The CDR3 has 17 residues. Germline V gene data show CDR1 as SEHNR and CDR2 as FQNEAQ (reference sequence). The CDR3 DNA reads TGTGCCAGCACCTTCCTTATATACGGGAGACCAAACAATGAGCAGTTCTTC. Residues: CASTFLIYGRPNNEQFF. The variable domain in full, completed from reference TRBV7-9 and TRBJ2-1, reads DTGVSQNPRHKITKRGQNVTFRCDPISEHNRLYWYRQTLGQGPEFLTYFQNEAQLEKSRLLSDRFSAERPKGSFSTLEIQRTEQGDSAMYLCASTFLIYGRPNNEQFFGPGTRLTVL.

The genes are TRBV30 and TRBJ2-1; tentatively, D is TRBD1 or TRBD2 (5 bases each). There are 16 residues in the CDR3. The germline V gene encodes CDR1 GTSNPN and CDR2 SVGIG (reference sequence). Deletions cut 6 bases from V and 0 bases from J, with 18 bases between. CDR3 bases: TGTGCCTGCACTGGGGTATGGGGGAGCTCCTACAATGAGCAGTTCTTC. Amino acid sequence: CACTGVWGSSYNEQFF.

The genes are TRBV2 and TRBJ1-2, with TRBD1 matching over 7 bases. CDR1 is SNHLY and CDR2 is FYNNEI in the germline V gene. The CDR3 is 13 residues long. Germline trimming cut 3 bases from V and 4 bases from J; bases unmatched to any gene: 2. The CDR3, as DNA: TGTGCCAGCAGTGAGGCAGGGGGCTATGGCTACACCTTC. It is translated as CASSEAGGYGYTF.

This chain connects TRBV7-3 to TRBJ2-1; 9 bases agree with TRBD2. The CDR3 runs to 15 residues. CDR1 is SGHTA, CDR2 FQGTGA, per germline. V lost 4 bases to trimming and J lost 1 base; unmatched junction nucleotides: 2. This CDR3 reads CASSSSGGSYNEQFF. CDR3 DNA sequence: TGTGCCAGCAGCTCCAGCGGGGGGTCCTACAATGAGCAGTTCTTC.

The chain combines TRBV7-8 with TRBJ1-2; 8 bases align to TRBD1. J lost 7 bases, V lost 3 bases, and 13 bases had no gene match. The CDR3 has 16 residues. Germline lookup yields CDR1 SGHVS and CDR2 FQNEAQ. This CDR3 is CASSFPSGQGSFGYTF. The CDR3 region has the DNA TGTGCCAGCAGCTTTCCGAGTGGACAGGGTAGTTTTGGCTACACCTTC.

The chain links TRBV7-8 to TRBJ2-5; D may match TRBD1 or TRBD2 (5 bases each). The CDR3 loop spans 15 amino acids. CDR1 and CDR2 from the germline V gene are SGHVS and FQNEAQ. Trimming shortened V by 5 bases and J by 1 base, and 14 bases separated the two germline ends. In DNA form, the CDR3 reads TGTGCCAGCAGCCCCCCGGGACCACGCCAAGAGACCCAGTACTTC. This codes for CASSPPGPRQETQYF.

This rearrangement joins TRBV4-1 to TRBJ2-4; 7 bases match TRBD2. Germline loops: CDR1 MGHRA, CDR2 YSYEKL. This CDR3 region has 16 residues. The trim removed 3 bases at V and 7 bases at J, leaving 12 bases unmatched. The CDR3 here is CASSHLRERTRNIQYF. CDR3 sequence (DNA): TGCGCCAGCAGCCATCTGCGGGAGCGGACTCGGAACATTCAGTACTTC.

Relative to its sample, this clone is medium-sized (0.01 to 0.1%). The chain carries TRBV13 and TRBJ2-1; the D is unclear. V lost 5 bases and J lost 4, with 12 bases in between. This CDR3 is built from 14 residues. Germline CDR1 reads PRHDT; CDR2 reads FYEKMQ (reference sequence). CDR3 coding DNA: TGTGCCAGCAGCCAAAACGGCAGGTACAATGAGCAGTTCTTC. This codes for CASSQNGRYNEQFF.

This chain joins TRBV4-1 and TRBJ1-5; D is undetermined. The CDR3 consists of 13 residues. In germline, CDR1 is MGHRA, CDR2 YSYEKL. V was clipped by 4 bases and J by 7 bases, with 11 bases between them. Here the CDR3 DNA reads TGCGCCAGCAGCCTCAACGAGAGGCAGCCCCAGCATTTT. Translation gives CASSLNERQPQHF.

The gene calls are TRBV27 and TRBJ2-2, with D unclear. V was pared by 8 bases and J by 6 bases, with 7 bases between. Germline V CDR1 and CDR2: MNHEY, SMNVEV (reference sequence). The CDR3 has 11 residues. CDR3 coding DNA: TGTGCCAGCCGCCGTTCCGGGGAGCTGTTTTTT. Translated: CASRRSGELFF.

There are a few counts of this clone. The chain carries TRBV2 and TRBJ2-4, with D possibly being TRBD1 or TRBD2 (6 bases each). The length of the CDR3 is 15 residues. Germline-derived CDR1 and CDR2 are SNHLY and FYNNEI. V was pared by 2 bases and J by 6 bases, with 14 bases between. CDR3 nucleotides: TGTGCCAGCAGTGAATCCGGGGGCTTGGCAAACATTCAGTACTTC. It codes for CASSESGGLANIQYF.

By sample fraction, this clone is medium-sized. The chain has TRBV9 and TRBJ2-1; TRBD2 might be the D (5 bases). Germline V gene data show CDR1 as SGDLS and CDR2 as YYNGEE. The length of the CDR3 is 13 residues. V was shortened by 4 bases and J by 3 bases, with 8 bases between the two germline ends. For the CDR3, the DNA is TGTGCCAGCAGCCCCGGGGACTACAATGAGCAGTTCTTC. This gives the protein CASSPGDYNEQFF. Combining the CDR3 with reference TRBV9 and TRBJ2-1 gives the whole variable domain DSGVTQTPKHLITATGQRVTLRCSPRSGDLSVYWYQQSLDQGLQFLIQYYNGEERAKGNILERFSAQQFPDLHSELNLSSLELGDSALYFCASSPGDYNEQFFGPGTRLTVL.

The chain employs TRBV28 and TRBJ2-3, with D possibly being TRBD1 (6 bases). CDR3 length equals 18 residues. From germline, CDR1 is MDHEN and CDR2 SYDVKM. Deletions cut 6 bases from V and 0 bases from J, with 22 bases between. This chain's CDR3 is CASSPVSLPTGSTDTQYF. CDR3 sequence (DNA): TGTGCCAGCAGCCCAGTCTCCCTTCCGACAGGTAGCACAGATACGCAGTATTTT.

The chain employs TRBV11-1 and TRBJ1-1, with a possible D match to TRBD1 (6 bases). Germline CDR1 is SGHAT and CDR2 is FQDESV (reference sequence). The V and J ends lost 1 base and 2 bases respectively, with 11 bases between them. The CDR3 has 15 residues. CDR3 sequence reads: CASSLVTGGNTEAFF. The CDR3, as DNA: TGTGCCAGCAGCTTAGTGACAGGCGGCAACACTGAAGCTTTCTTT.

This clone showed up just once. The rearrangement uses TRBV5-6 and TRBJ2-3; tentative D call: TRBD2 (5 bases). The CDR3 is 14 amino acids. The germline V gene encodes CDR1 SGHDT and CDR2 YYEEEE. With 4 bases removed from V and 3 bases from J, the gap between germline ends came to 12 bases. This CDR3 is CASSPGLATDTQYF. The CDR3, as DNA: TGTGCCAGCAGCCCCGGCCTAGCAACAGATACGCAGTATTTT.

By share, this clone ranks as medium-sized. The chain is built from TRBV5-6 and TRBJ2-7, with 7 bases aligning to TRBD2. The V gene end was trimmed by 5 bases and the J gene end by 4 bases; junction bases not matched to a gene: 15. CDR1 is SGHDT and CDR2 is YYEEEE in the germline V gene. The CDR3 covers 16 residues. CDR3 region: CASRMTRRERVYEQYF. The CDR3 DNA reads TGTGCCAGCAGGATGACTCGGCGGGAGAGGGTATACGAGCAGTACTTC.

J is TRBJ1-2 and V is TRBV2; no clear D gene. Trimming cost V 4 bases and J 0 bases, with 6 bases left between them. Germline V gene sequence: CDR1 SNHLY, CDR2 FYNNEI. The CDR3 length is 13 residues. CDR3 loop: CASSAAANYGYTF. DNA of the CDR3: TGTGCCAGCAGTGCTGCAGCTAACTATGGCTACACCTTC.

This clone was observed a handful of times. The rearrangement links TRBV14 to TRBJ2-2; 10 nucleotides line up with TRBD2. Looked up from germline, CDR1 is SGHDN and CDR2 is FVKESK. J was trimmed by 2 bases and V by 1 base; bases with no gene match: 7. The CDR3 covers 18 residues. Here the CDR3 reads CASSQVLAGGPNTGELFF. CDR3 nucleotide sequence: TGTGCCAGCAGCCAAGTTTTAGCGGGGGGTCCAAACACCGGGGAGCTGTTTTTT.

At least ten counts were recorded for this clone. This chain uses TRBV7-2 with TRBJ2-7, with 7 bases identical to TRBD1. Unmatched junction bases numbered 5, after V lost 3 bases and J lost 6 bases. Per the germline V gene, CDR1 is SGHTA and CDR2 is FQGNSA. The CDR3 is 13 residues long. CDR3 DNA sequence: TGTGCCAGCAGCTTTACACAGGGGACCGAGCAGTACTTC. Its protein product is CASSFTQGTEQYF.

The count of this clone is one. The gene calls are TRBV2 and TRBJ1-2; D remains ambiguous. Deletions cut 5 bases from V and 7 bases from J, with 14 bases between. Germline V gene lookup returns CDR1 SNHLY and CDR2 FYNNEI. This CDR3 contains 13 residues. In nucleotides, the CDR3 is TGTGCCAGCAGTCTTACTAGGGTCGGTGGCTACACCTTC. Translated: CASSLTRVGGYTF.

The rearrangement joins TRBV9 to TRBJ2-3; D might be TRBD1 or TRBD2, each matching 6 bases. V lost 6 bases and J 2 bases, leaving 13 bases between the germline ends. The CDR3 spans 14 residues. In germline, CDR1 is SGDLS, CDR2 YYNGEE. The CDR3: CASTEGGLTDTQYF. The CDR3 DNA reads as TGTGCCAGCACCGAGGGGGGCCTCACAGATACGCAGTATTTT.

This clone was seen a single time. The chain couples TRBV7-8 to TRBJ2-7, with 7 positions matching TRBD1. CDR1 and CDR2 from the germline V gene are SGHVS and FQNEAQ. The ends lost 3 bases at V and 6 bases at J; junction bases unmatched: 5. This CDR3 spans 13 amino acids. The chain's CDR3 is CASSFTQGTEQYF. The CDR3 DNA follows: TGTGCCAGCAGCTTTACACAGGGGACCGAGCAGTACTTC.

J is TRBJ2-7 and V is TRBV27, with 10 bases fitting TRBD1. Trimming removed 6 bases from V and 5 bases from J; junction bases left unmatched: 4. Germline CDR1 and CDR2: MNHEY and SMNVEV (reference sequence). This CDR3 is built from 13 residues. The CDR3 coding sequence is TGTGCCAGCAGAGGACAGGGGGTGAACGAGCAGTACTTC. This translates into CASRGQGVNEQYF.